The sample holds a few counts of the clone carrying this T cell receptor (beta chain). These data come from a study of blood T cells in healthy people across ages. Next came a second PCR, run for roughly 6 to 11 cycles, which used a sample-barcoded 5' primer along with a J-beta primer mix. TCRdb redid the calling of the 5' RACE reads with MiXCR, one entry per CDR3 protein. The sample consists of around 870,000 distinct CDR3 sequences, under 30% of them appearing once. V was shortened by 2 bases and J by 4 bases, with 9 bases between the two germline ends. Germline CDR1 SGHAT, CDR2 FQNNGV. This CDR3 contains 13 residues.

Sequenced: blood. The TCR originated in a woman aged 80 or over in good health. This rearrangement joins TRBV11-2 to TRBJ2-7, with D perhaps TRBD2 (5 bases). This chain's CDR3 is CASSLMREYEQYF. The CDR3 region has the DNA TGTGCCAGCAGCTTAATGAGGGAATACGAGCAGTACTTC.